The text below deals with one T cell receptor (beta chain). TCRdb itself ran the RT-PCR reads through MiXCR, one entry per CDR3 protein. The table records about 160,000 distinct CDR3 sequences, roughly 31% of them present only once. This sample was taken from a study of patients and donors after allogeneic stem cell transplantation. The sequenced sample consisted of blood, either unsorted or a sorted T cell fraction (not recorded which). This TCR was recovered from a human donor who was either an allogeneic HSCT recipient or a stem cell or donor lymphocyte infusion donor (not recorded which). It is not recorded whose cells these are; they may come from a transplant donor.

CDR3 in amino acids: CASSYSRTSGTYEQYF. The DNA of the CDR3 is TGTGCCAGCAGTTACTCCCGGACTAGCGGGACCTACGAGCAGTACTTC. This chain uses TRBV6-5 with TRBJ2-7; TRBD2 matches 12 bases. The CDR3 totals 16 residues. CDR1 and CDR2 from the germline V gene are MNHEY and SVGAGI. V gave up 0 bases and J gave up 2 bases; unmatched junction bases: 2.